This T cell receptor (beta chain) was sequenced in a study of cytotoxic CD8 clonotypes in ibrutinib-treated CLL. The table came from immunoSEQ multiplex PCR; TCRdb's copy has only in-frame clones and leaves some out. Here the sample spans 30,000 to 40,000 clones, roughly 45% being singletons. This clone has just one count. Sequencing was performed on PBMCs, taken before ibrutinib treatment. This clonotype was sampled from a human donor with chronic lymphocytic leukemia.

Here the CDR3 DNA reads TGTGCCAGCAGCCAGGCGAACACCGGGGAGCTGTTTTTT. As protein: CASSQANTGELFF. The chain carries TRBV6-6 and TRBJ2-2; D remains ambiguous. CDR1 and CDR2 from the germline V gene are MNHNY and SVGAGI (reference sequence). The V gene lost 6 bases and the J gene lost 0 bases, with 5 bases spanning the gap. This CDR3 spans 13 amino acids.